What follows describes a single T cell receptor (beta chain). What it binds is not known. This entry belongs to a study of shared clonotypes between healthy human individuals. Study outcomes and limitations: Investigators expected sequencing depth to affect clonotype sharing among donors. Unshared clonotypes carried lower generation probabilities than those common to all four donors.

Generated by immunoSEQ multiplex PCR, the TCRdb table keeps only in-frame clones and is missing some. This sample has 1,500,000 or so clones, with roughly 98.5% found just once. All donors were healthy HIV-negative adults lacking recent acute infections or vaccinations. This receptor was identified in a man aged 25 to 45 in good health. Sequenced sample: naive CD4+ T cells sorted from blood. Noted subset: CD45RA+ positively selected.

The CDR3: CASREGSGQQETQYF. CDR3 nucleotide sequence: TGTGCCAGCAGGGAAGGGTCAGGACAGCAAGAGACCCAGTACTTC. The genes are TRBV28 and TRBJ2-5, with a possible D match to TRBD1 (6 bases). V lost 6 bases and J lost 2, with 16 bases in between. Germline CDR1 MDHEN, CDR2 SYDVKM. The CDR3 loop spans 15 amino acids.